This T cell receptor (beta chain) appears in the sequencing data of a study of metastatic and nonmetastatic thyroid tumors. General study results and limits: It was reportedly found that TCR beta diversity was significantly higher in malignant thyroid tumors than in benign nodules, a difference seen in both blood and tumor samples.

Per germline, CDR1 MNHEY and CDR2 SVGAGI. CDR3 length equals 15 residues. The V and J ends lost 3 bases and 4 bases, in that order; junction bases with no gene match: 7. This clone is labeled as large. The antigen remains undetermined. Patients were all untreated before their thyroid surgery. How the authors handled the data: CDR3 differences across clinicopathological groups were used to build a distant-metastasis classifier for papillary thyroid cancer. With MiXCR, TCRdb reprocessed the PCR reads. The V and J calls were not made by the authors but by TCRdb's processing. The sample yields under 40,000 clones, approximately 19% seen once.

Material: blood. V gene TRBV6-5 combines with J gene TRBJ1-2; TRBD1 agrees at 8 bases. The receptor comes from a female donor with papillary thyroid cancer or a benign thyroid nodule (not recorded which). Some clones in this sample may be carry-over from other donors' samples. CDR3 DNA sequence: TGTGCCAGCAGTTATAGACGGACAGGGACCTATGGCTACACCTTC. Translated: CASSYRRTGTYGYTF.